Included here is one TCR beta chain sequence, with context. The target antigen is unknown. The CDR3 is 19 residues long. Germline CDR1 is MDHEN and CDR2 is SYDVKM. The V gene end was trimmed by 3 bases and the J gene end by 3 bases; junction bases not matched to a gene: 16. The entry originates in a study of shared clonotypes between healthy human individuals. About the research overall: CD4 naive and CD4 memory each took three plates per donor, while CD8 naive took two and CD8 memory one. Study observations and caveats: Though the depth was large, rarefaction showed that sorted-subset sequencing was incomplete. A reduction in generation probabilities was seen for non-shared clonotypes relative to those shared by all four donors.

Libraries were prepared by immunoSEQ multiplex PCR; TCRdb keeps only in-frame clonotypes and omits some of them. Counted here are more than 2 million clones, 90% to 96% occurring once; the ten biggest clones make up more than 0.1%. The source material was naive CD4+ T cells sorted from blood. Stated subset: CD45RA+ positively selected. The sequence was collected from a man younger than 30 in good health. This chain uses TRBV28 with TRBJ2-2, with TRBD1 matching 7 bases. The CDR3 bases are TGTGCCAGCAGTTTCCCCCGGACAGGCCAGAATCTGGACACCGGGGAGCTGTTTTTT. Translated, it gives CASSFPRTGQNLDTGELFF.